One and the same sample provided the 18 T cell receptor beta chains below, sequenced in a study of T cell responses to AZD1222 COVID-19 vaccine. Using immunoSEQ multiplex PCR, the repertoire was profiled, and TCRdb retains in-frame clones only, with some absent. The data contain 90,000 to 150,000 clones, approximately 88% of them singletons. The sample was peripheral blood, taken on day 0 of AZD1222 vaccination. The receptor source for this set is an adult in good health.

The gene calls are TRBV5-4 and TRBJ2-1; 9 bases align to TRBD2. Trimming removed 8 bases from V and 2 bases from J; junction bases left unmatched: 2. Germline-derived CDR1 and CDR2 are SGHNT and YYREEE (reference sequence). The CDR3 is 13 residues long. CDR3 coding DNA: TGTGCCAGTAGCGGGGGAACCTACAATGAGCAGTTCTTC. This codes for CASSGGTYNEQFF. Based on the CDR3 plus reference TRBV5-4 and TRBJ2-1, the full variable domain is ETGVTQSPTHLIKTRGQQVTLRCSSQSGHNTVSWYQQALGQGPQFIFQYYREEENGRGNFPPRFSGLQFPNYSSELNVNALELDDSALYLCASSGGTYNEQFFGPGTRLTVL.

Here the CDR3 reads CASSSFRDRVFNEQFF. In DNA, the CDR3 is TGTGCCAGCAGTTCCTTCCGGGACAGGGTCTTCAATGAGCAGTTCTTC. The chain joins TRBV6-5 to TRBJ2-1, with 9 nucleotides matching TRBD1. Per germline, CDR1 MNHEY and CDR2 SVGAGI. V shed 4 bases, J shed 6 bases, and the junction held 10 bases outside the gene matches. The CDR3 is made up of 16 amino acids.

This clone was found a few times. This chain uses TRBV6-5 with TRBJ1-2; the D is unclear. Germline V gene data show CDR1 as MNHEY and CDR2 as SVGAGI. V was cut by 0 bases and J by 7 bases, with 9 bases left in between. CDR3 length: 13 amino acids. The CDR3 protein is CASSYSSRGGYTF. In DNA form, the CDR3 reads TGTGCCAGCAGTTACTCTTCCCGGGGTGGCTACACCTTC.

This rearrangement joins TRBV7-2 to TRBJ2-3; D remains unclear. Trimming shortened V by 3 bases and J by 6 bases, and 19 bases separated the two germline ends. The germline gives CDR1 SGHTA, CDR2 FQGNSA. This CDR3 is built from 16 residues. The CDR3 here is CASSFLPVSSSDTQYF. The CDR3 DNA sequence: TGTGCCAGCAGCTTTCTACCGGTTTCCAGTTCGGATACGCAGTATTTT.

The chain carries TRBV7-3 and TRBJ2-3; D may be TRBD1 or TRBD2 (5 bases each). V shed 8 bases and J shed 0 bases, with 9 bases lying between them. The germline V gene has CDR1 SGHTA and CDR2 FQGTGA. This CDR3 region has 13 residues. In DNA form, the CDR3 reads TGTGCCAGCGGGGGATCTAGCACAGATACGCAGTATTTT. Translation: CASGGSSTDTQYF.

The V call is TRBV4-3, the J call TRBJ1-1; D gene uncertain. In germline, CDR1 is LGHNA, CDR2 YSLEER. CDR3 length: 13 amino acids. The ends were cut back, 1 base at V and 5 bases at J, with 8 bases in the middle. CDR3 protein: CASSQGRETEAFF. The CDR3 bases are TGCGCCAGCAGCCAAGGGAGGGAGACTGAAGCTTTCTTT.

This clone has only one observation. This sequence joins TRBV6-5 and TRBJ1-2; 7 positions match TRBD1. CDR1 is MNHEY and CDR2 is SVGAGI in the germline V gene. This CDR3 comprises 13 residues. V was clipped by 8 bases and J by 4 bases; unmatched bases: 7. CDR3 amino acids: CASGTGQAYGYTF. The CDR3 bases are TGTGCCAGCGGAACTGGACAGGCCTATGGCTACACCTTC.

This chain joins TRBV27 and TRBJ1-5; the match to TRBD1 covers 11 bases. The CDR3 sequence is 18 residues long. From germline, CDR1 is MNHEY and CDR2 SMNVEV (reference sequence). J lost 0 bases, V lost 3 bases, and 7 bases had no gene match. The DNA of the CDR3 is TGTGCCAGCAGTTTTGGTGGACAGGGGGCTAATAGCAATCAGCCCCAGCATTTT. This sequence encodes CASSFGGQGANSNQPQHF.

The CDR3 bases are TGTGCCAGCAGTTTTTTTGGGGGGACAGGGGAGGACACCTTC. It translates to CASSFFGGTGEDTF. V is TRBV7-9 and J is TRBJ1-2; 10 nucleotides agree with TRBD1. The CDR3 spans 14 residues. The V gene end was trimmed by 6 bases and the J gene end by 12 bases; junction bases not matched to a gene: 13. The germline V gene encodes CDR1 SEHNR and CDR2 FQNEAQ (reference sequence).

This clone turned up a few times. V is TRBV12-5 and J is TRBJ1-6, with no clear D. The germline gives CDR1 LGHNT, CDR2 FRNRAP. The CDR3 contains 14 residues. With 0 bases removed from V and 10 bases from J, the gap between germline ends came to 10 bases. For the CDR3, the DNA is TGTGCTAGTGGTTTGGTCGAGGTCGGCTCACCCCTCCACTTT. Protein product: CASGLVEVGSPLHF.

CDR3 in amino acids: CASSLAPLAWEQYF. The CDR3 DNA sequence: TGTGCCAGCAGTTTAGCCCCCCTTGCATGGGAGCAGTACTTC. This sequence joins TRBV6-6 and TRBJ2-7; D ambiguous. The ends were cut back, 4 bases at V and 7 bases at J, with 17 bases in the middle. The CDR3 is 14 residues long. The V gene's germline CDR1 is MNHNY and CDR2 SVGAGI (reference sequence).

The rearrangement links TRBV6-2 or TRBV6-3 to TRBJ2-5, with 10 bases that match TRBD2. Germline-derived CDR1 and CDR2 are MNHEY and SVGEGT. The CDR3 extends over 15 amino acids. V trimming: 6 bases; J trimming: 6 bases; junction bases outside the gene matches: 10. The CDR3 here is CASSLLAGSLQTQYF. Written as DNA, the CDR3 is TGTGCCAGCAGCCTACTAGCGGGGTCCCTCCAGACCCAGTACTTC.

The rearrangement uses TRBV7-9 and TRBJ2-3; D unresolved. The germline gives CDR1 SEHNR, CDR2 FQNEAQ (reference sequence). The CDR3 sequence is 13 residues long. V was shortened by 1 base and J by 2 bases, with 4 bases between the two germline ends. DNA for the CDR3: TGTGCCAGCAGCTTAGTGACCACAGATACGCAGTATTTT. It yields the protein CASSLVTTDTQYF.

The chain recombines TRBV7-6 with TRBJ1-1; D is unresolved. The V gene lost 8 bases and the J gene lost 3 bases, with 25 bases spanning the gap. The germline CDR1 and CDR2 sequences are SGHVS and FNYEAQ. The CDR3 is 17 amino acids. The CDR3 DNA is TGTGCCAGCCGAGGAGGGTCGGATGTTGAAGTTCACACTGAAGCTTTCTTT. Protein: CASRGGSDVEVHTEAFF.

The V and J genes are TRBV6-2 or TRBV6-3 and TRBJ1-5, with D possibly matching TRBD1 (5 bases). CDR1 is MNHEY and CDR2 is SVGEGT in the germline V gene. CDR3 size: 14 residues. With 5 bases removed from V and 5 bases from J, the gap between germline ends came to 13 bases. CDR3 loop: CASSRGAFDQPQHF. CDR3 DNA: TGTGCCAGCAGTCGCGGGGCATTCGATCAGCCCCAGCATTTT.

The chain uses TRBV4-2 and TRBJ2-7, with 10 bases that match TRBD1. J lost 6 bases, V lost 4 bases, and 9 bases had no gene match. The CDR3 is 15 residues long. Germline loops: CDR1 LGHNA, CDR2 YNFKEQ. CDR3 amino acids: CASSRAGTGEAEQYF. The CDR3 DNA follows: TGTGCCAGCAGCCGCGCCGGGACAGGGGAAGCCGAGCAGTACTTC.

This clone appeared a single time. This rearrangement joins TRBV6-6 to TRBJ1-3; 7 bases align to TRBD1. CDR3 length: 15 residues. Germline loops: CDR1 MNHNY, CDR2 SVGAGI (reference sequence). The J segment lost 0 bases and the V segment lost 6 bases, leaving 5 bases of the junction unmatched. CDR3: CASSWGTASGNTIYF. In nucleotides, the CDR3 is TGTGCCAGCAGCTGGGGGACAGCCTCTGGAAACACCATATATTTT.

The gene calls are TRBV19 and TRBJ1-1; weak D call: TRBD1 (6 bases). The CDR3 length is 13 residues. Per germline, CDR1 LNHDA and CDR2 SQIVND (reference sequence). V gave up 8 bases and J gave up 11 bases, with 21 bases separating them. This CDR3 is CASRGAGAVQAFF. The CDR3 DNA sequence: TGTGCCAGTCGCGGAGCAGGGGCTGTACAGGCTTTCTTT.